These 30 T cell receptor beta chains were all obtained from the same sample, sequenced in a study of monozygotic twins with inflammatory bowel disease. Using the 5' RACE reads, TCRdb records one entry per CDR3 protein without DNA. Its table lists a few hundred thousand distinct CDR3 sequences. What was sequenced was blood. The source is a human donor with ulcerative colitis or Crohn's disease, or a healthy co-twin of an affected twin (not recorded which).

CDR3 amino acids: CASSFIGGQGYTF. The chain combines TRBV7-2 with TRBJ1-2; the TCRdb D gene call, TRBD1, has no DNA to confirm it. CDR3 size: 13 residues. Germline assignment: CDR1 SGHTA and CDR2 FQGNSA.

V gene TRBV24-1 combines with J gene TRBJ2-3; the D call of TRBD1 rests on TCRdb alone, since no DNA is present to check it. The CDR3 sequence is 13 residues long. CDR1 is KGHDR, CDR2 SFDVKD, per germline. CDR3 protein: CATSVPGVDTQYF.

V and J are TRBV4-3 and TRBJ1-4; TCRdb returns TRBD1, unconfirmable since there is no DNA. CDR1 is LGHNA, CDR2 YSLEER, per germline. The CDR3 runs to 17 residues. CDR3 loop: CASSQNPRGRVGEKLFF.

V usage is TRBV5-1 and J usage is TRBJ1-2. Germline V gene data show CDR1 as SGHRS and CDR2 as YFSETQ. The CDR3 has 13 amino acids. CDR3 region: CASSLTVSSGYTF.

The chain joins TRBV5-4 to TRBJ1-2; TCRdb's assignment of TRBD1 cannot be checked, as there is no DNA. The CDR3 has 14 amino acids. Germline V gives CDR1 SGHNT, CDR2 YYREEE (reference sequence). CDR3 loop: CASSSRTELGGYTF.

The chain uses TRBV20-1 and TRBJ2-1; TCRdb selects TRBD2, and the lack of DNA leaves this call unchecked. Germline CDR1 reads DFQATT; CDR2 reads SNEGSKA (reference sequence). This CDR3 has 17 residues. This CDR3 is CSARDPPSVTRDNEQFF.

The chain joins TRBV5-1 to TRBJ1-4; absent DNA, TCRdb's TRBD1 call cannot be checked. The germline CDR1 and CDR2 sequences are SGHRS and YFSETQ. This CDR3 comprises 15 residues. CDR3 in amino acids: CASSQGSFQGEKLFF. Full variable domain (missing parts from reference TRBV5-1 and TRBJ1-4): KAGVTQTPRYLIKTRGQQVTLSCSPISGHRSVSWYQQTPGQGLQFLFEYFSETQRNKGNFPGRFSGRQFSNSRSEMNVSTLELGDSALYLCASSQGSFQGEKLFFGSGTQLSVL.

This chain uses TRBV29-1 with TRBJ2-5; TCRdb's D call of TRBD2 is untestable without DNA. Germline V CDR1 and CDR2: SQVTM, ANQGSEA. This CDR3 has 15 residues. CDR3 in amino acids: CSVEASGGAVETQYF. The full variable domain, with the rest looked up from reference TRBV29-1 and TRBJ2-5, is SAVISQKPSRDICQRGTSLTIQCQVDSQVTMMFWYRQQPGQSLTLIATANQGSEATYESGFVIDKFPISRPNLTFSTLTVSNMSPEDSSIYLCSVEASGGAVETQYFGPGTRLLVL.

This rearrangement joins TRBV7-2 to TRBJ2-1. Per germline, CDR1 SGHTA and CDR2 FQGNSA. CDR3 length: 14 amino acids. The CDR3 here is CASSLALLVNEQFF.

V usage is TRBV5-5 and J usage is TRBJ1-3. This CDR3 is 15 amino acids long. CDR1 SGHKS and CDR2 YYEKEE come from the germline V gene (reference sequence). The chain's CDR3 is CASSLAIAAGNTIYF.

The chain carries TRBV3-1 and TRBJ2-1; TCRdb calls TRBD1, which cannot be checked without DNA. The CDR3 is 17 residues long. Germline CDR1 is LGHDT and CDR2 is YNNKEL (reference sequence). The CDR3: CASSPRDDKISYNEQFF.

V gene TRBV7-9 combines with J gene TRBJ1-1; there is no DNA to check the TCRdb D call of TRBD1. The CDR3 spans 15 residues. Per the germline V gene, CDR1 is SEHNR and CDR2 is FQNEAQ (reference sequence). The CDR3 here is CASSGPGQGRTEAFF.

This chain's CDR3 is CASNGGAGKLFF. This chain connects TRBV25-1 to TRBJ1-4; the D call of TRBD1 rests on TCRdb alone, since no DNA is present to check it. CDR1 MGHDK and CDR2 SYGVNS come from the germline V gene. This CDR3 has 12 amino acids.

CDR3: CASSFEAGMQYF. This chain uses TRBV7-3 with TRBJ2-3; lacking DNA, the TRBD2 call made by TCRdb goes unchecked. The length of the CDR3 is 12 residues. Germline CDR1 is SGHTA and CDR2 is FQGTGA.

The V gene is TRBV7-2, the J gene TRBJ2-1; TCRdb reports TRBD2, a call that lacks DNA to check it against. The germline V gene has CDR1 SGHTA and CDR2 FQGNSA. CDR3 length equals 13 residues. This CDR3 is CASSWAPYNEQFF. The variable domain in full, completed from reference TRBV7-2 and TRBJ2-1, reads GAGVSQSPSNKVTEKGKDVELRCDPISGHTALYWYRQSLGQGLEFLIYFQGNSAPDKSGLPSDRFSAERTGGSVSTLTIQRTQQEDSAVYLCASSWAPYNEQFFGPGTRLTVL.

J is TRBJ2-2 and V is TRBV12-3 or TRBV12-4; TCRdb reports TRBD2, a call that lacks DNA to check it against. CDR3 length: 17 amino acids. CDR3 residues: CASSLNPGLGYTGELFF.

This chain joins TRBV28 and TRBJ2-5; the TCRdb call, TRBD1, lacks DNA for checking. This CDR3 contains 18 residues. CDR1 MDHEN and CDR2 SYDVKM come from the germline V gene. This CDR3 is CASSPGPGQGARWETQYF. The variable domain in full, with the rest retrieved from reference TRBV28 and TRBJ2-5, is DVKVTQSSRYLVKRTGEKVFLECVQDMDHENMFWYRQDPGLGLRLIYFSYDVKMKEKGDIPEGYSVSREKKERFSLILESASTNQTSMYLCASSPGPGQGARWETQYFGPGTRLLVL.

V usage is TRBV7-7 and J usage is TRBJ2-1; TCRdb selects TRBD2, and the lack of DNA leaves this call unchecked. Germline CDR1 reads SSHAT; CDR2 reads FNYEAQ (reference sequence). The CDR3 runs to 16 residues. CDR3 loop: CASSESPLAGGNEQFF.

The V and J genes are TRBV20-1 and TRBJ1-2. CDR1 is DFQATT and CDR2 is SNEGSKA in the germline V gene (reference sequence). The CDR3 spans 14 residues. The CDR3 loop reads CSARVRTLNYGYTF.

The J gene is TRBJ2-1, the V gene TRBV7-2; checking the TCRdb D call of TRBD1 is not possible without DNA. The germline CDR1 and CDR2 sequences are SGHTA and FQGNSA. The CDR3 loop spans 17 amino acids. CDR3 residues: CASSSPGRGVAYNEQFF.

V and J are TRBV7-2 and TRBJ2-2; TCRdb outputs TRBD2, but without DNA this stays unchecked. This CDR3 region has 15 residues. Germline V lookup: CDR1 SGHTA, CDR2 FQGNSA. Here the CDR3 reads CASSLEGTPTGELFF. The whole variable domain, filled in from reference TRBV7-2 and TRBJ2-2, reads GAGVSQSPSNKVTEKGKDVELRCDPISGHTALYWYRQSLGQGLEFLIYFQGNSAPDKSGLPSDRFSAERTGGSVSTLTIQRTQQEDSAVYLCASSLEGTPTGELFFGEGSRLTVL.

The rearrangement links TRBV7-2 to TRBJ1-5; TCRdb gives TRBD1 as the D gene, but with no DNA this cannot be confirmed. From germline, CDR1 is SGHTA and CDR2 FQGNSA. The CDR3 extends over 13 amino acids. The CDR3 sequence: CASSWTQNQPQHF.

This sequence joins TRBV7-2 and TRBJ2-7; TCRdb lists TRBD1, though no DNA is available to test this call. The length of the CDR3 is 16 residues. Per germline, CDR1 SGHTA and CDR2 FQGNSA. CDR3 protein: CASSPARGVLTYEQYF.

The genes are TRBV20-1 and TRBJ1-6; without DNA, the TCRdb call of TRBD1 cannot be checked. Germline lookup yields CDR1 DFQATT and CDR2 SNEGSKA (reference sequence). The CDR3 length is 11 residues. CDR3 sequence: CSAAGVSPLHF.

CDR3 sequence: CASRLPSSDQPQHF. V usage is TRBV12-3 or TRBV12-4 and J usage is TRBJ1-5. The CDR3 is made up of 14 amino acids.

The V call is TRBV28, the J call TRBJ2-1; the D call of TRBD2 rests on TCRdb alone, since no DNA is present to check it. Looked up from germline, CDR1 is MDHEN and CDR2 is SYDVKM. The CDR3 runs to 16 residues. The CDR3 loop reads CASSEDSGLTYNEQFF.

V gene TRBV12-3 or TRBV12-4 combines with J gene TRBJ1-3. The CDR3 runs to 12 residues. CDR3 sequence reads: CASRLPGNTIYF.

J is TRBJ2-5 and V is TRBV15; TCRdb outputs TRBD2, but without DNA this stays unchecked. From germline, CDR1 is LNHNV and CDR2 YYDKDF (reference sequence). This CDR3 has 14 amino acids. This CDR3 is CATSRGLAVAAQYF.

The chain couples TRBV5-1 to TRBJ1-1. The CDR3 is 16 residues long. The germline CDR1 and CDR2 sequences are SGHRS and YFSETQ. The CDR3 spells CASSGINHGMNTEAFF.

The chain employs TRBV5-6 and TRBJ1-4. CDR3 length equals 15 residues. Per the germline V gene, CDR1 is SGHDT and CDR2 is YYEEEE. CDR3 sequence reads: CASSFRVATNEKLFF.